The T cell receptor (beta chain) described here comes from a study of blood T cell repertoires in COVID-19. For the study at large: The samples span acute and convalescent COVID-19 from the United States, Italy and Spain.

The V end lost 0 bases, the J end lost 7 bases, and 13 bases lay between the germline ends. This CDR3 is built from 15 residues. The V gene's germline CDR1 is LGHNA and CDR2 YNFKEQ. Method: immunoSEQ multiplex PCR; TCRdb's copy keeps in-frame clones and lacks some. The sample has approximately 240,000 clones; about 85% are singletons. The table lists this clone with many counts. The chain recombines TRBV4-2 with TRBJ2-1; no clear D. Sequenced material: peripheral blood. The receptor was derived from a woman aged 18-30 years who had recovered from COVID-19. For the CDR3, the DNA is TGTGCCAGCAGCCAAGAAAGGTGGAGTAATAATGAGCAGTTCTTC. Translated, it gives CASSQERWSNNEQFF.